Presented here are 26 T cell receptor beta chains from one specimen sequenced in a study of T cells after yellow fever vaccination (dated by TCRdb to between 2017 and 2020). The treatment or condition label, as the study defines it: live attenuated yellow fever vaccine strain. The library was generated by 5' RACE. Sequencing used an Illumina HiSeq 2500. The public reads were quality trimmed at Q25 with fastp and then assembled into clones with MiXCR by TCRdb, keeping productive beta chains. Entries that share a CDR3 protein sequence are merged under the most common genes and DNA. Present in this sample are 65,000 to 70,000 distinct CDR3 sequences, approximately 5% of which were seen just once. Roughly 2.2% of the sample goes to the ten largest clones. The material sequenced was CD4+ T cells sorted from PBMCs, taken approximately 16 days after the first yellow fever vaccination. Receptors were obtained from a man younger than 35 who received the YFV17D yellow fever vaccine.

There are many counts of this clonotype. The J gene is TRBJ2-5, the V gene TRBV6-2 or TRBV6-3, with 10 positions matching TRBD2. This CDR3 is 14 amino acids long. V dropped 8 bases and J dropped 4; count of bases not matched to a gene: 7. The germline CDR1 and CDR2 sequences are MNHEY and SVGEGT. The CDR3 region has the DNA TGTGCCAGCGTAATAGCGGGGGGCCCAGAGACCCAGTACTTC. It is translated as CASVIAGGPETQYF.

J is TRBJ1-1 and V is TRBV6-1; D might be TRBD1 (6 bases). The ends were cut back, 5 bases at V and 0 bases at J, with 13 bases in the middle. CDR1 is MNHNS, CDR2 SASEGT, per germline. The CDR3 covers 15 residues. The chain's CDR3 is CASSLGGGMNTEAFF. The CDR3 coding sequence is TGTGCCAGCAGTCTGGGAGGGGGTATGAACACTGAAGCTTTCTTT.

Ten or more counts support this clonotype. The rearrangement links TRBV20-1 to TRBJ2-7, with D maybe TRBD2 (5 bases). The V gene lost 6 bases and the J gene lost 0 bases, with 15 bases spanning the gap. Looked up from germline, CDR1 is DFQATT and CDR2 is SNEGSKA (reference sequence). CDR3 length: 14 residues. For the CDR3, the DNA is TGCAGTGCAAAACGGGGAAAGAGCTCCTACGAGCAGTACTTC. It is translated as CSAKRGKSSYEQYF.

This clonotype was recorded at least ten times. V is TRBV6-5 and J is TRBJ2-3; D remains unclear. From germline, CDR1 is MNHEY and CDR2 SVGAGI. Trimming removed 2 bases at V and 4 bases at J, with 7 bases between. The CDR3 extends over 13 amino acids. The CDR3, as DNA: TGTGCCAGCAGTTACCCGGCTTCAGATACGCAGTATTTT. Its protein is CASSYPASDTQYF.

This clonotype was observed at least ten times. This chain uses TRBV29-1 with TRBJ2-5; D might be TRBD1 or TRBD2, each matching 5 bases. CDR1 SQVTM and CDR2 ANQGSEA come from the germline V gene. The CDR3 length is 13 residues. V was shortened by 7 bases and J by 4 bases, with 16 bases between the two germline ends. CDR3 sequence: CSAEEGMAETQYF. In nucleotides, the CDR3 is TGCAGCGCCGAAGAGGGGATGGCAGAGACCCAGTACTTC.

In its sample, this clonotype was seen many times. The chain combines TRBV5-1 with TRBJ2-7; D is ambiguous. The CDR3 totals 11 residues. The germline V gene encodes CDR1 SGHRS and CDR2 YFSETQ. Trimming took 0 bases from V and 7 from J, leaving 5 bases between them. The CDR3 coding sequence is TGCGCCAGCAGCTTGGCTGGGGAGCAGTACTTC. As protein: CASSLAGEQYF. The full variable domain, completed using reference TRBV5-1 and TRBJ2-7, is KAGVTQTPRYLIKTRGQQVTLSCSPISGHRSVSWYQQTPGQGLQFLFEYFSETQRNKGNFPGRFSGRQFSNSRSEMNVSTLELGDSALYLCASSLAGEQYFGPGTRLTVT.

The table lists this clonotype with a few counts. The chain has TRBV6-1 and TRBJ1-6; D may be TRBD1 (6 bases). The CDR3 sequence is 17 residues long. Germline CDR1 MNHNS, CDR2 SASEGT. Trimming left V 8 bases short and J 10 bases short, with 27 bases between. DNA for the CDR3: TGTGCCAGCGGGGTTAGGACAGCTCAAAGGTTGATATCACCCCTCCACTTT. Residues: CASGVRTAQRLISPLHF.

This clonotype has ten or more counts. The gene calls are TRBV5-1 and TRBJ1-5, with D uncertain. The CDR3 totals 15 residues. The germline V and J ends were trimmed by 0 bases and 2 bases, with 9 bases remaining between them. Germline V gene data show CDR1 as SGHRS and CDR2 as YFSETQ. The DNA of the CDR3 is TGCGCCAGCAGCTTGGCCCCAACCGGCAATCAGCCCCAGCATTTT. Its protein product is CASSLAPTGNQPQHF.

Of note for this clonotype: A read error may be the cause here, since a much bigger clone is one base away. The chain links TRBV6-5 to TRBJ2-2; perhaps D is TRBD1 or TRBD2 (5 bases each). The CDR3 extends over 19 amino acids. Germline CDR1 reads MNHEY; CDR2 reads SVGAGI. V dropped 0 bases and J dropped 3 bases, with 20 bases sitting between them. CDR3: CASSYSVGDVPGYTGELFF. CDR3 nucleotides: TGTGCCAGCAGTTACTCGGTGGGGGATGTACCTGGCTACACCGGGGAGCTGTTTTTT.

Many counts were recorded for this clonotype. V and J are TRBV12-3 or TRBV12-4 and TRBJ2-5; TRBD1 agrees at 9 bases. With V trimmed by 5 bases and J by 5 bases, 9 bases remained unmatched. This CDR3 contains 15 residues. Written as DNA, the CDR3 is TGTGCCAGCAGTCCGGGACAGGGTTCGTGGGAGACCCAGTACTTC. This encodes CASSPGQGSWETQYF.

This clonotype was recorded only once. This clone may be a read error of a much larger clone one base away. The J gene is TRBJ2-3, the V gene TRBV4-3; D is possibly TRBD2 (5 bases). V shed 1 base and J shed 0 bases, with 11 bases lying between them. This CDR3 comprises 16 residues. Germline V CDR1 and CDR2: LGHNA, YSLEER. CDR3 residues: CASSQVGAASTDTQYF. In DNA, the CDR3 is TGCGCCAGCAGCCAAGTGGGAGCTGCGAGCACAGATACGCAGTATTTT.

This clonotype has at least ten counts. The rearrangement uses TRBV28 and TRBJ1-5; TRBD1 matches at 9 bases. Trimming cost V 6 bases and J 6 bases; bases outside gene matches: 9. Germline CDR1 is MDHEN and CDR2 is SYDVKM. The CDR3 covers 15 residues. Written as DNA, the CDR3 is TGTGCCAGCAGAGTACCGGGACAGGGCATTCAGCCCCAGCATTTT. Translated, it gives CASRVPGQGIQPQHF.

This clonotype was recorded many times. The chain combines TRBV12-5 with TRBJ2-1, with 8 bases fitting TRBD2. This CDR3 spans 14 amino acids. From germline, CDR1 is LGHNT and CDR2 FRNRAP. Unmatched junction bases numbered 3, after V lost 8 bases and J lost 0 bases. Written as DNA, the CDR3 is TGTGCTAGTCTCGGGACTAGCTCCTACAATGAGCAGTTCTTC. Its protein product is CASLGTSSYNEQFF.

By share, this clonotype ranks as medium-sized. The chain recombines TRBV7-2 with TRBJ2-1; TRBD2 matches 10 bases. The CDR3 sequence is 15 residues long. After removal of 5 bases from V and 2 bases from J, the junction contained 3 bases not matched to a gene. In germline, CDR1 is SGHTA, CDR2 FQGNSA. For the CDR3, the DNA is TGTGCCAGCAGCCAGCTAGCGGGGGCCTACAATGAGCAGTTCTTC. Amino acid sequence: CASSQLAGAYNEQFF.

On this clonotype itself: Since the CDR3 does not end with the conserved phenylalanine or tryptophan, this likely comes from a read error. This chain uses TRBV2 with TRBJ2-5; 8 bases agree with TRBD1. This CDR3 is built from 11 residues. Germline CDR1 and CDR2: SNHLY and FYNNEI. CDR3 bases: TGTCCCAGCGGAGTCAGGGGGCCCCAGTACTAC. Protein: CPSGVRGPQYY.

This clonotype was counted at least ten times. The chain has TRBV20-1 and TRBJ2-2; TRBD2 agrees at 10 bases. Germline CDR1 reads DFQATT; CDR2 reads SNEGSKA (reference sequence). V was clipped by 4 bases and J by 5 bases; unmatched bases: 7. This CDR3 is 15 amino acids long. In nucleotides, the CDR3 is TGCAGTGCTAAGCGGGGGGGCCCGGGGACCGGGGAGCTGTTTTTT. It encodes CSAKRGGPGTGELFF.

The sample holds many counts of this clonotype. The J gene is TRBJ2-1, the V gene TRBV5-1, with D maybe TRBD2 (5 bases). Germline loops: CDR1 SGHRS, CDR2 YFSETQ. Trimming removed 0 bases from V and 7 bases from J, with 8 bases in between. This CDR3 region has 13 residues. The CDR3, as DNA: TGCGCCAGCAGCTTGGCCAGCGGAAATGAGCAGTTCTTC. Translating gives CASSLASGNEQFF.

This clonotype showed up many times. V gene TRBV5-1 combines with J gene TRBJ2-7, with D perhaps matching TRBD1 (5 bases). Trimming shortened V by 0 bases and J by 5 bases, and 12 bases separated the two germline ends. Germline CDR1 reads SGHRS; CDR2 reads YFSETQ. CDR3 size: 14 residues. The CDR3 DNA reads as TGCGCCAGCAGCTTGGCCACAAGGGGCAACGAGCAGTACTTC. Protein sequence: CASSLATRGNEQYF.

This clonotype was seen a few times. J is TRBJ2-1 and V is TRBV5-1; TRBD2 agrees at 8 bases. This CDR3 has 15 residues. Losses at the gene ends were 2 bases for V and 4 bases for J; bases not matched to a gene: 5. Germline assignment: CDR1 SGHRS and CDR2 YFSETQ. The CDR3 region has the DNA TGCGCCAGCAGCTTCGGCGGGGGGATATACAATGAGCAGTTCTTC. This gives the protein CASSFGGGIYNEQFF.

This clonotype was detected many times. The gene calls are TRBV18 and TRBJ2-7; a weak D match, TRBD1 (6 bases). Deletions cut 3 bases from V and 6 bases from J, with 12 bases between. The CDR3 length is 13 residues. Looked up from germline, CDR1 is KGHSH and CDR2 is LQKENI. CDR3 bases: TGTGCCAGCTCACCCGGCACAGGGCCCGAGCAGTACTTC. Translated, it gives CASSPGTGPEQYF.

This clonotype was counted at least ten times. The rearrangement links TRBV27 to TRBJ2-3, with D perhaps TRBD1 or TRBD2 (5 bases each). The germline gives CDR1 MNHEY, CDR2 SMNVEV (reference sequence). The CDR3 is made up of 14 amino acids. V lost 6 bases and J lost 3, with 13 bases in between. CDR3 amino acids: CASSPRGATDTQYF. The CDR3 DNA reads as TGTGCCAGCAGCCCAAGGGGAGCTACAGATACGCAGTATTTT.

The table lists this clonotype with many counts. The chain uses TRBV19 and TRBJ1-5; possible D gene TRBD1, 5 bases. The CDR3 covers 15 residues. Germline CDR1 is LNHDA and CDR2 is SQIVND (reference sequence). V was pared by 7 bases and J by 0 bases, with 13 bases between. This CDR3 reads CASTTAGFSNQPQHF. The CDR3 coding sequence is TGTGCCAGTACTACTGCAGGGTTTAGCAATCAGCCCCAGCATTTT.

The sample holds many counts of this clonotype. The chain uses TRBV7-8 and TRBJ1-4; tentatively, D is TRBD1 (6 bases). Germline V gene sequence: CDR1 SGHVS, CDR2 FQNEAQ. V dropped 5 bases and J dropped 3 bases, with 13 bases sitting between them. The CDR3 has 15 residues. The CDR3 region is CASSPHRAANEKLFF. Here the CDR3 DNA reads TGTGCCAGCAGCCCACACAGGGCAGCTAATGAAAAACTGTTTTTT. The whole variable domain, filled in from reference TRBV7-8 and TRBJ1-4, reads GAGVSQSPRYKVAKRGQDVALRCDPISGHVSLFWYQQALGQGPEFLTYFQNEAQLDKSGLPSDRFFAERPEGSVSTLKIQRTQQEDSAVYLCASSPHRAANEKLFFGSGTQLSVL.

At least ten counts were recorded for this clonotype. The V gene is TRBV7-2, the J gene TRBJ2-7; maybe TRBD2 (5 bases). Per the germline V gene, CDR1 is SGHTA and CDR2 is FQGNSA. This CDR3 region has 14 residues. The V gene lost 0 bases and the J gene lost 5 bases, with 11 bases spanning the gap. CDR3 sequence: CASSLALVEDEQYF. In DNA form, the CDR3 reads TGTGCCAGCAGCTTAGCGCTAGTGGAGGACGAGCAGTACTTC.

The chain joins TRBV6-5 to TRBJ2-1; no clear D gene. The CDR3 consists of 16 residues. The germline V and J ends were trimmed by 0 bases and 4 bases, with 13 bases remaining between them. The germline V gene encodes CDR1 MNHEY and CDR2 SVGAGI. CDR3 region: CASSYSRVYGYNEQFF. The CDR3 nucleotides read TGTGCCAGCAGTTACTCTAGGGTGTATGGTTACAATGAGCAGTTCTTC.

This clonotype was counted at least ten times. The CDR3, as DNA: TGTGCCAGCAGCTTTCGCGCGGACAACACAGATACGCAGTATTTT. Amino acids: CASSFRADNTDTQYF. V and J are TRBV5-6 and TRBJ2-3, with D maybe TRBD1 (5 bases). V lost 2 bases, J lost 2 bases, and 12 bases lay in between. This CDR3 is built from 15 residues. CDR1 is SGHDT and CDR2 is YYEEEE in the germline V gene.